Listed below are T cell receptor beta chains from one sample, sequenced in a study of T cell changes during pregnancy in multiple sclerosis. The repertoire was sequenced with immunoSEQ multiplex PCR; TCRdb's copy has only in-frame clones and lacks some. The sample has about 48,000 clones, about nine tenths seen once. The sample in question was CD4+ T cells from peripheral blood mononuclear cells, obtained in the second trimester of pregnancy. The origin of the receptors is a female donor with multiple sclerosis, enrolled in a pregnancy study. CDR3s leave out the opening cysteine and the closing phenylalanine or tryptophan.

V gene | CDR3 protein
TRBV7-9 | ASPLAGVPGELF
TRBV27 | ASSSIRGINEKLF
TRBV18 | ASSLPLAGGPLDTQY
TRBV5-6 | ASSRTGTGVGELF
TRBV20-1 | SARLSYGYT
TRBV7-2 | ASSQTRAGANVLT
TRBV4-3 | ASSQVRGSGVGSYNEQF
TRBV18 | ASSPGQNQETQY
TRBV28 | ASSSWTSGSHEQY
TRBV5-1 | ASRFGEGTDTQY
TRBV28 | ASSLEGSGANVLT
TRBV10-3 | AISESSENQPQH
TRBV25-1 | ASSIQTGGRGGYT
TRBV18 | ASSRSGLTDTQY
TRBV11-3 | ASSLQGSGNTGELF
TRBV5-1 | ASSLDLQGAVDTQY
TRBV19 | ASGQGENIQY
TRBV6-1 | ASSEGLAGPSYEQY
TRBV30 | AWSKGGQTEAF
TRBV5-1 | ASSPQGSYEQY
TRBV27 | ASRPSWNGGQPQH
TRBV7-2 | ASSPYYGTSEDEQF
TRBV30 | AWRGDRYYEQY
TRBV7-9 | ASSDSGTGGTSVYEQY
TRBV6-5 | ASKSQGRGEAF
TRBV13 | ASSLGLRGRLY
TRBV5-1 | ASKTGKNYEQY
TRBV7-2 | ASSLNNGNTIY
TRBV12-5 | ASGPGDRDNTEAF